Listed below are T cell receptor beta chains from one sample, sequenced in a study of blood T cell repertoires in COVID-19. The table came from immunoSEQ multiplex PCR; TCRdb's copy has only in-frame clones and leaves some out. This table holds some 300,000 clones, 86% found once. The sequenced sample was peripheral blood. These receptors all come from a woman in her seventies with COVID-19, enrolled during active disease. The CDR3 runs from the conserved cysteine through the conserved F or W. Fields, in order: J gene, V gene, clone size, D gene, CDR3 DNA, CDR3 protein. The D gene is left open where the match is weak. The listing skips clone size in some rows; elsewhere it reads once, few, many or a size class.

J gene: TRBJ1-4; V gene: TRBV5-1; clone size: NA; D gene: NA; CDR3 DNA: TGCGCCAGCAAGGAGAATGAAAAACTGTTTTTT; CDR3 protein: CASKENEKLFF
J gene: TRBJ2-5; V gene: TRBV7-6; clone size: NA; D gene: NA; CDR3 DNA: TGTGCCAGCAGCCCTCTGGGGGGAGAAGAGACCCAGTACTTC; CDR3 protein: CASSPLGGEETQYF
J gene: TRBJ2-2; V gene: TRBV25-1; clone size: NA; D gene: TRBD2; CDR3 DNA: TGTGCCAGCAGTAGCGGGGTTGGGAACACCGGGGAGCTGTTTTTT; CDR3 protein: CASSSGVGNTGELFF
J gene: TRBJ2-2; V gene: TRBV24-1; clone size: few; D gene: TRBD2; CDR3 DNA: TGTGCCACCAGTGGGGCTAGCGGGGGGCCCAACACCGGGGAGCTGTTTTTT; CDR3 protein: CATSGASGGPNTGELFF
J gene: TRBJ2-2; V gene: TRBV2; clone size: few; D gene: NA; CDR3 DNA: TGTGCCAGCAGTGTTGCGGGCACTAACGCCGGGGAGCTGTTTTTT; CDR3 protein: CASSVAGTNAGELFF
J gene: TRBJ1-2; V gene: TRBV29-1; clone size: NA; D gene: TRBD1; CDR3 DNA: TGCAGCGTTGATCTCCAGGGGGCAAATGGCTACACCTTC; CDR3 protein: CSVDLQGANGYTF
J gene: TRBJ1-2; V gene: TRBV14; clone size: NA; D gene: TRBD1; CDR3 DNA: TGTGCCAGCAGCCAATCTACAGGGGGTGGCTACACCTTC; CDR3 protein: CASSQSTGGGYTF
J gene: TRBJ1-1; V gene: TRBV10-1; clone size: NA; D gene: NA; CDR3 DNA: TGCGCCAGCAGTGACCACAGGGATGCGGGGGGAAGCACTGAAGCTTTCTTT; CDR3 protein: CASSDHRDAGGSTEAFF
J gene: TRBJ1-6; V gene: TRBV29-1; clone size: NA; D gene: NA; CDR3 DNA: TGCAGCGTTGAAGTTGGTAGCTCCTATAATTCACCCCTCCACTTT; CDR3 protein: CSVEVGSSYNSPLHF
J gene: TRBJ1-2; V gene: TRBV19; clone size: NA; D gene: TRBD1; CDR3 DNA: TGTGCCAGTAGTAGTCGACCTAAGGGACAGGCCGGGTTGGGGAACTATGGCTACACCTTC; CDR3 protein: CASSSRPKGQAGLGNYGYTF
J gene: TRBJ1-6; V gene: TRBV28; clone size: NA; D gene: TRBD1; CDR3 DNA: TGTGCCAGCAGTTTCGCCGGGACAGGTAGATCACCCCTCCACTTT; CDR3 protein: CASSFAGTGRSPLHF
J gene: TRBJ2-7; V gene: TRBV15; clone size: once; D gene: NA; CDR3 DNA: TGTGCCACCAGCAGAGATATCGAGGTTGGCTACGAGCAGTACTTC; CDR3 protein: CATSRDIEVGYEQYF
J gene: TRBJ1-2; V gene: TRBV28; clone size: once; D gene: TRBD1; CDR3 DNA: TGTGCCAGCAGTTTCCAGGGGACAGGGGGCTACTATGGCTACACCTTC; CDR3 protein: CASSFQGTGGYYGYTF
J gene: TRBJ1-3; V gene: TRBV7-9; clone size: once; D gene: NA; CDR3 DNA: TGTGCCAGCAGCACCCGAGTAGGGAGCTCTGGAAACACCATATATTTT; CDR3 protein: CASSTRVGSSGNTIYF
J gene: TRBJ1-2; V gene: TRBV15; clone size: NA; D gene: NA; CDR3 DNA: TGTGCCACCAGCAGAGATATAGGGGGCTATGGCTACACCTTC; CDR3 protein: CATSRDIGGYGYTF
J gene: TRBJ2-2; V gene: TRBV3-1/TRBV3-2; clone size: NA; D gene: TRBD2; CDR3 DNA: TGTGCCAGCAGATCTTCCAACCCGGGACTAGCAGCAGGCACCGGGGAGCTGTTTTTT; CDR3 protein: CASRSSNPGLAAGTGELFF
J gene: TRBJ2-5; V gene: TRBV3-1/TRBV3-2; clone size: NA; D gene: TRBD2; CDR3 DNA: TGTGCCAGCAGCCAAGGACTAGCGGGGTTAGAGACCCAGTACTTC; CDR3 protein: CASSQGLAGLETQYF
J gene: TRBJ1-6; V gene: TRBV6-2/TRBV6-3; clone size: NA; D gene: TRBD1; CDR3 DNA: TGTGCCAGCAGTCCCCGGGACAGCTATAATTCACCCCTCCACTTT; CDR3 protein: CASSPRDSYNSPLHF
J gene: TRBJ1-6; V gene: TRBV5-1; clone size: NA; D gene: NA; CDR3 DNA: TGCGCCAGCAACAGGGACCCCGGGAATTCACCCCTCCACTTT; CDR3 protein: CASNRDPGNSPLHF
J gene: TRBJ2-3; V gene: TRBV28; clone size: NA; D gene: TRBD1; CDR3 DNA: TGTGCCACTTCGGACAGGGCCGGAGCAGATACGCAGTATTTT; CDR3 protein: CATSDRAGADTQYF
J gene: TRBJ2-5; V gene: TRBV5-1; clone size: NA; D gene: NA; CDR3 DNA: TGCGCCAGCAGCGGGCCCTCCAGACAAGAGACCCAGTACTTC; CDR3 protein: CASSGPSRQETQYF
J gene: TRBJ1-4; V gene: TRBV18; clone size: NA; D gene: NA; CDR3 DNA: TGTGCCAGCTCACCACTGGGAGGGGCAGTTATTGAAAAACTGTTTTTT; CDR3 protein: CASSPLGGAVIEKLFF